This T cell receptor beta chain was obtained from a study of CD8 T cells in ankylosing spondylitis. Study results and limitations: There was reportedly significant enrichment of clones that were disease-linked in matched ankylosing spondylitis synovial fluid.

TCR beta libraries were made by quantitative 5'-RACE with molecular barcodes. TCRdb re-called the 5' RACE reads with MiXCR, one entry per CDR3 protein. The data hold around 210,000 distinct CDR3 sequences, with around 8% observed a single time. This clonotype was seen at least ten times. The target antigen is unknown. The CDR3 contains 15 residues. CDR1 LGHNA and CDR2 YNFKEQ come from the germline V gene. V gave up 0 bases and J gave up 6 bases, with 15 bases separating them. V gene TRBV4-2 combines with J gene TRBJ2-7, with D maybe TRBD2 (6 bases). The TCR was taken from a female donor with ankylosing spondylitis or in good health (not recorded which). Sequenced sample: blood, either unsorted or a sorted T cell fraction (not recorded which). CDR3 protein: CASSQELGGAIEQYF. The CDR3 DNA reads TGTGCCAGCAGCCAAGAGTTGGGAGGTGCGATCGAGCAGTACTTC.